A selection of T cell receptor beta chains follows, all from one sample in a study of cytomegalovirus exposure and HLA in healthy donors. Sequenced by immunoSEQ multiplex PCR; TCRdb stores in-frame clones only, minus some. The sample holds around 160,000 clones; 55% to 80% are singletons and the top ten take roughly 4.4%. The sample comprised PBMCs. The receptors stem from a woman between 18 and 29 years old in good health and CMV-seropositive. Both conserved end residues are part of each CDR3. D genes are given only for firm matches. Expanded clones get a size class; other rows say once, few or many, or leave the size out.

D gene	V gene	J gene	clone size	CDR3 DNA	CDR3 protein
-	TRBV7-2	TRBJ2-7	-	TGTGCCAGCAGCTTAGGCACGGTCTTCTCCTACGAGCAGTACTTC	CASSLGTVFSYEQYF
TRBD2	TRBV18	TRBJ2-5	-	TGTGCCAGCTCACCACCCGGGACTAGGGGGGAGACCCAGTACTTC	CASSPPGTRGETQYF
-	TRBV6-5	TRBJ2-7	-	TGTGCCAGCAGTTACTATAACGAGCAGTACTTC	CASSYYNEQYF
TRBD1	TRBV11-3	TRBJ1-1	-	TGTGCCAGCAGCTTAAACACAGGGGGTCGAGCTTTCTTT	CASSLNTGGRAFF
-	TRBV29-1	TRBJ2-2	few	TGCAGCACCCGGCAGGGGACGAACACCGGGGAGCTGTTTTTT	CSTRQGTNTGELFF
-	TRBV6-5	TRBJ1-6	-	TGTGCCAGCAGTTACTGGGGGGGGGCACAGAATTCACCCCTCCACTTT	CASSYWGGAQNSPLHF
TRBD2	TRBV11-3	TRBJ2-7	-	TGTGCCAGCAGCCGAAGCGGGACCTACGAGCAGTACTTC	CASSRSGTYEQYF
-	TRBV4-1	TRBJ2-7	-	TGCGCCAGCAGCCTTTGGGCTACAGGTAATCGCGAGCAGTACTTC	CASSLWATGNREQYF
TRBD2	TRBV29-1	TRBJ2-3	-	TGCAGCGTTTCGCGGGGGGAAATCACAGATACGCAGTATTTT	CSVSRGEITDTQYF
TRBD1	TRBV9	TRBJ1-1	-	TGTGCCAGCAGTACGGGACAGGGTGCGGCTGAAGCTTTCTTT	CASSTGQGAAEAFF
-	TRBV28	TRBJ1-1	-	TGTGCCAGCAGCAGACTAACAAAGAACACTGAAGCTTTCTTT	CASSRLTKNTEAFF
TRBD1	TRBV27	TRBJ1-4	-	TGTGCCAGCAGCCATCGACAGGGTGGAGATAATGAAAAACTGTTTTTT	CASSHRQGGDNEKLFF
-	TRBV6-1	TRBJ1-2	-	TGTGCCAGCAGTGACCGGGTAGGCAGCCCGCGGAGTAGCTACACCTTC	CASSDRVGSPRSSYTF
TRBD1	TRBV15	TRBJ2-7	once	TGTGCCACCAGATCGGTGACAGGGCCATCCTACGAGCAGTACTTC	CATRSVTGPSYEQYF
-	TRBV6-1	TRBJ1-2	-	TGTGCCAGCAGTGAAGCGCGGGGCTACGGCTACACCTTC	CASSEARGYGYTF
-	TRBV29-1	TRBJ2-1	-	TGCAGCGCCCGACCGAGACTGACGCAAAGTGAGCAGTTCTTC	CSARPRLTQSEQFF
TRBD1	TRBV10-3	TRBJ1-5	-	TGTGCCATCAGTGAACGAGGGGGCGCCGATAGCAATCAGCCCCAGCATTTT	CAISERGGADSNQPQHF
-	TRBV28	TRBJ1-3	-	TGTGCCAGCAGTTTCAGGGGCATCTCTGGAAACACCATATATTTT	CASSFRGISGNTIYF
-	TRBV6-4	TRBJ2-3	-	TGTGCCAGCAGTGAAACGCGGGACACAGATACGCAGTATTTT	CASSETRDTDTQYF
-	TRBV5-4	TRBJ2-3	-	TGTGCCAGCAGCGAGATGGAGTATACGCAGTATTTT	CASSEMEYTQYF
-	TRBV4-1	TRBJ2-3	-	TGCGCCAGCAGCCAAATCGACGGGAAACCAGATACGCAGTATTTT	CASSQIDGKPDTQYF
TRBD1	TRBV6-6	TRBJ1-5	few	TGTGCCAGCAGTCCGACTGGGGGGACAGTCAATCAGCCCCAGCATTTT	CASSPTGGTVNQPQHF
TRBD1	TRBV6-4	TRBJ1-2	-	TGTGCCAGCAGGATGGGACAGGGGGGTGGCTACACCTTC	CASRMGQGGGYTF
TRBD1	TRBV27	TRBJ1-2	-	TGTGCCAGCGGCTCGCAGGGGGCAGGGTCGGACGGCTACACCTTC	CASGSQGAGSDGYTF
-	TRBV6-6	TRBJ2-4	-	TGTGCCAGCAGTTACGGCAGGCTCGACATTCAGTACTTC	CASSYGRLDIQYF
TRBD1	TRBV9	TRBJ1-1	-	TGTGCCAGCAGCGATAACAGGGGCACTGAAGCTTTCTTT	CASSDNRGTEAFF
-	TRBV6-6	TRBJ2-6	-	TGTGCCAGCAAACCAGGGGCGACTGGGGCCAACGTCCTGACTTTC	CASKPGATGANVLTF
TRBD2	TRBV5-4	TRBJ2-3	once	TGTGCCAGCAGCTGGTCTAGCGGGGGCACAGATACGCAGTATTTT	CASSWSSGGTDTQYF
TRBD1	TRBV7-9	TRBJ2-2	few	TGTGCCAGCAGCCCGAACACCTACCTGGACAGGAGGAGCACCGGGGAGCTGTTTTTT	CASSPNTYLDRRSTGELFF
TRBD1	TRBV30	TRBJ1-2	-	TGTGCCTGCGACAGGGGACCCTATGGCTACACCTTC	CACDRGPYGYTF
-	TRBV7-3	TRBJ1-2	once	TGTGCCAGCAGCTTAACAGGCTCAGGAAACTATGGCTACACCTTC	CASSLTGSGNYGYTF
TRBD1	TRBV6-1	TRBJ2-7	-	TGTGCCAGCTCCCTCCGGGACAGGGGGGCATACGAGCAGTACTTC	CASSLRDRGAYEQYF
-	TRBV29-1	TRBJ1-4	-	TGCAGCGTTCGAGGGGGTGATGAAAAACTGTTTTTT	CSVRGGDEKLFF
TRBD2	TRBV6-5	TRBJ2-3	-	TGTGCCAGCAGTTACTCGAGCGGGGGGTACACAGATACGCAGTATTTT	CASSYSSGGYTDTQYF
-	TRBV25-1	TRBJ1-2	-	TGTGCCAGCAGTAATCCCCCAGTTAACTATGGCTACACCTTC	CASSNPPVNYGYTF
-	TRBV6-5	TRBJ2-7	few	TGTGCCAGCAGTTCGCCTCAGGGTTCCGGCGAGCAGTACTTC	CASSSPQGSGEQYF
TRBD1	TRBV9	TRBJ1-3	-	TGTGCCAGCAGCCCAAACCTGGACAGGGCTGGAAACACCATATATTTT	CASSPNLDRAGNTIYF
-	TRBV5-4	TRBJ1-2	-	TGTGCCAGCAGCTTGGGGACAGAGAGATATGGCTACACCTTC	CASSLGTERYGYTF
TRBD1	TRBV4-1	TRBJ2-7	-	TGCGCCAGCAGCCAAGCGCAGACAGGGGGCTACGAGCAGTACTTC	CASSQAQTGGYEQYF
TRBD1	TRBV2	TRBJ1-2	-	TGTGCCAGCAGTGGGACAGGGACTAACTATGGCTACACCTTC	CASSGTGTNYGYTF
TRBD1	TRBV10-2	TRBJ2-7	-	TGCGCCAGCAGTGAGGGGACAGGCTACTACGAGCAGTACTTC	CASSEGTGYYEQYF
-	TRBV29-1	TRBJ2-1	once	TGCAGCGTCCAAAGACAAAGCTCCTACAATGAGCAGTTCTTC	CSVQRQSSYNEQFF
-	TRBV7-6	TRBJ2-7	-	TGTGCCAGCAGTTTGACGGACACCCCCTACGAGCAGTACTTC	CASSLTDTPYEQYF
TRBD2	TRBV10-2	TRBJ2-3	-	TGCGCCAGCAGTGCCACCCGAGGACTAGCCGACCCTCACGATACGCAGTATTTT	CASSATRGLADPHDTQYF
-	TRBV25-1	TRBJ1-1	-	TGTGCCAGCCGAGGGAACACTGAAGCTTTCTTT	CASRGNTEAFF
-	TRBV2	TRBJ1-1	few	TGTGCCAGCCAACGCGACGCGGCGAACACTGAAGCTTTCTTT	CASQRDAANTEAFF
TRBD1	TRBV28	TRBJ1-1	-	TGTGCCAGCACCCAAAGCAAGGGGGCAGCTTTCTTT	CASTQSKGAAFF
TRBD1	TRBV27	TRBJ2-3	-	TGTGCCAGCAGCAGACAGGGGAGCACAGATACGCAGTATTTT	CASSRQGSTDTQYF
TRBD1	TRBV19	TRBJ1-2	-	TGTGCCAGTACTTCGAACCGGGACAGGAACTATGGCTACACCTTC	CASTSNRDRNYGYTF
-	TRBV6-6	TRBJ2-7	few	TGTGCCAGCAGTTACCAAGACAGCTCCTACGAGCAGTACTTC	CASSYQDSSYEQYF
-	TRBV5-4	TRBJ2-7	-	TGTGCCACCCAGAAAGCGCGGGCGGCCTCCGAGCAGTACTTC	CATQKARAASEQYF